The entry that follows covers one T cell receptor (beta chain) sequence. This specimen belongs to a study of blood T cell repertoires in COVID-19. Looking at the study overall: Whether acute or convalescent, the COVID-19 samples came from the United States, Italy and Spain.

Authors' methods: How many nucleated cells were present was estimated from reference gene primer amplification. TCRdb keeps only in-frame clones here, not all; method: immunoSEQ multiplex PCR. The V and J calls and clone size were taken over from that table, and D and trimming were inferred from the DNA. The data contain 120,000 or so clones, approximately 80% of them singletons. This receptor was obtained from a man aged 60 to 69 with acute or convalescent COVID-19. The source material was peripheral blood.

CDR3 amino acids: CAWSVRGVLNSGTEAFF. The CDR3 nucleotides read TGTGCCTGGAGTGTACGGGGGGTTTTGAACTCTGGGACTGAAGCTTTCTTT. The chain recombines TRBV30 with TRBJ1-1; D is perhaps TRBD1 (5 bases). Trimming cost V 0 bases and J 5 bases, with 22 bases left between them. Germline CDR1 GTSNPN, CDR2 SVGIG (reference sequence). The length of the CDR3 is 17 residues. The full variable domain, completed using reference TRBV30 and TRBJ1-1, is SQTIHQWPATLVQPVGSPLSLECTVEGTSNPNLYWYRQAAGRGLQLLFYSVGIGQISSEVPQNLSASRPQDRQFILSSKKLLLSDSGFYLCAWSVRGVLNSGTEAFFGQGTRLTVV.